These 9 T cell receptor beta chains were all obtained from the same sample, sequenced in a study of response to subunit inactivated influenza vaccine. MiXCR, applied by TCRdb to the RT-PCR reads, yields one record per CDR3 protein. The table lists roughly 570,000 distinct CDR3 sequences, roughly 13% of them singletons. The sequenced sample was PBMCs from blood, obtained about 40 days after vaccination. The receptors were gathered from a man aged 50 or older who received an inactivated influenza vaccine.

This clonotype was counted between two and nine times. CDR3: CASSYGPNEQYF. CDR3 coding DNA: TGTGCCAGCAGTTATGGTCCCAACGAGCAGTACTTC. V and J are TRBV6-6 and TRBJ2-7; D is unclear. Germline assignment: CDR1 MNHNY and CDR2 SVGAGI (reference sequence). The CDR3 totals 12 residues. V lost 3 bases and J lost 5, with 8 bases in between.

Details on this clonotype: Germline is not matched at one junction end, which may reflect a read error. V gene TRBV5-1 combines with J gene TRBJ2-1; no clear D. CDR1 is SGHRS and CDR2 is YFSETQ in the germline V gene. CDR3 length: 15 amino acids. The CDR3 DNA sequence: TGCGCCAGCAGCTTGATGGCCCGTACCTACAATGAGAAGTTCTTC. This gives the protein CASSLMARTYNEKFF.

The CDR3 sequence: CATSRDRITRTDTQYF. DNA of the CDR3: TGTGCCACCAGCAGAGACAGGATAACTCGCACAGATACGCAGTATTTT. The gene calls are TRBV15 and TRBJ2-3; D is unclear. Germline V gives CDR1 LNHNV, CDR2 YYDKDF (reference sequence). V lost 0 bases, J lost 1 base, and 11 bases lay in between. The CDR3 sequence is 16 residues long. The entire variable domain, with the rest obtained from reference TRBV15 and TRBJ2-3, is as follows: DAMVIQNPRYQVTQFGKPVTLSCSQTLNHNVMYWYQQKSSQAPKLLFHYYDKDFNNEADTPDNFQSRRPNTSFCFLDIRSPGLGDTAMYLCATSRDRITRTDTQYFGPGTRLTVL.

The V gene is TRBV20-1, the J gene TRBJ1-2, with D perhaps matching TRBD1 (6 bases). Germline assignment: CDR1 DFQATT and CDR2 SNEGSKA (reference sequence). CDR3 length: 15 amino acids. Trimming removed 3 bases at V and 0 bases at J, with 14 bases between. In DNA, the CDR3 is TGCAGTGCTAGCCCCGGGACAACACCTAACTATGGCTACACCTTC. As protein: CSASPGTTPNYGYTF.

The rearrangement uses TRBV5-1 and TRBJ2-5; D may be TRBD1 (6 bases). Germline V lookup: CDR1 SGHRS, CDR2 YFSETQ. The CDR3 is 15 amino acids. Trimming pared 4 bases from V and 2 bases from J, leaving 15 bases between. CDR3 sequence: CASSQSLTGQETQYF. CDR3 nucleotide sequence: TGCGCCAGCAGCCAGTCCTTAACAGGGCAAGAGACCCAGTACTTC.

This clonotype was seen at least ten times. The V call is TRBV28, the J call TRBJ1-1; D unclear. This CDR3 spans 13 amino acids. Trimming took off 3 bases at V and 0 bases at J, with 5 bases between the two ends. The V gene's germline CDR1 is MDHEN and CDR2 SYDVKM. The DNA of the CDR3 is TGTGCCAGCAGTTTTATGGTGAACACTGAAGCTTTCTTT. Residues: CASSFMVNTEAFF.

This clonotype was detected a few times. The chain recombines TRBV5-1 with TRBJ2-3; 14 nucleotides agree with TRBD2. Per germline, CDR1 SGHRS and CDR2 YFSETQ. With 0 bases clipped from V and 2 bases from J, the junction kept 5 bases outside the gene matches. The CDR3 spans 18 residues. CDR3 amino acids: CASSLAGTSGGATDTQYF. CDR3 nucleotide sequence: TGCGCCAGCAGCTTGGCCGGGACTAGCGGGGGAGCCACAGATACGCAGTATTTT.

This clonotype showed up just a few times. The junction does not match germline at one end; this may be a read error. Here the CDR3 reads CASSASWDRGNF. DNA for the CDR3: TGTGCCAGCAGTGCAAGCTGGGACAGGGGTAACTTC. The rearrangement joins TRBV12-3 or TRBV12-4 to TRBJ2-7; TRBD1 aligns across 10 bases. The CDR3 runs to 12 residues.

This clonotype has just a few counts. The chain combines TRBV20-1 with TRBJ1-1, with a weak D call TRBD1 (5 bases). Germline V gives CDR1 DFQATT, CDR2 SNEGSKA (reference sequence). The CDR3 has 14 residues. V was pared by 3 bases and J by 1 base, with 12 bases between. CDR3 region: CSASEWGPNTEAFF. CDR3 coding DNA: TGCAGTGCTAGTGAATGGGGCCCGAACACTGAAGCTTTCTTT.